The 21 T cell receptor beta chains below all came from one sample that was sequenced in a study of cytomegalovirus exposure and HLA in healthy donors. The PCR ran on 60 Vbeta and 13 Jbeta primers. Assay: immunoSEQ multiplex PCR; the TCRdb copy retains only in-frame clones and omits some. The profile covers 190,000 or so clones, with roughly 78% appearing a single time and under 2% taken by the ten largest. Sequencing input: PBMCs. These receptors came from a girl aged 10 to 17 in good health and CMV-seropositive.

This clone was picked up one time. The V and J genes are TRBV7-2 and TRBJ2-1; TRBD2 aligns across 9 bases. The ends lost 0 bases at V and 7 bases at J; junction bases unmatched: 10. The CDR3 is made up of 17 amino acids. Germline V gives CDR1 SGHTA, CDR2 FQGNSA. CDR3 protein: CASSLAQTRGGLNEQFF. For the CDR3, the DNA is TGTGCCAGCAGCTTAGCTCAAACGCGGGGGGGCCTGAATGAGCAGTTCTTC.

This chain joins TRBV6-1 and TRBJ1-2; 9 bases match TRBD1. V trimming: 7 bases; J trimming: 8 bases; junction bases outside the gene matches: 8. This CDR3 has 13 amino acids. Germline V gene sequence: CDR1 MNHNS, CDR2 SASEGT. In DNA, the CDR3 is TGTGCCAGCAATCTACAGGGGGCGAGCGGCTACACCTTC. It is translated as CASNLQGASGYTF.

V is TRBV6-1 and J is TRBJ1-3; D gene ambiguous. Germline lookup yields CDR1 MNHNS and CDR2 SASEGT. The germline V and J ends were trimmed by 1 base and 0 bases, with 7 bases remaining between them. There are 15 residues in the CDR3. CDR3 loop: CASSEGHFSGNTIYF. DNA for the CDR3: TGTGCCAGCAGTGAAGGGCATTTCTCTGGAAACACCATATATTTT.

The chain uses TRBV27 and TRBJ1-1, with 7 bases lining up with TRBD1. Trimming at V came to 5 bases and at J to 0 bases, leaving 9 bases not matched to a gene. The CDR3 is made up of 16 amino acids. Germline lookup yields CDR1 MNHEY and CDR2 SMNVEV (reference sequence). DNA of the CDR3: TGTGCCAGCAGTGTGGCGACAGGGCAATTGAACACTGAAGCTTTCTTT. The encoded protein is CASSVATGQLNTEAFF.

The chain combines TRBV12-5 with TRBJ1-6, with 7 bases that match TRBD1. Germline V lookup: CDR1 LGHNT, CDR2 FRNRAP. V dropped 4 bases and J dropped 1; count of bases not matched to a gene: 4. This CDR3 is built from 16 residues. The CDR3 DNA reads TGTGCTAGTGGTTCAGGGGGTTATTCCTATAATTCACCCCTCCACTTT. The encoded protein is CASGSGGYSYNSPLHF.

V usage is TRBV5-8 and J usage is TRBJ2-7; D is uncertain. Deletions cut 0 bases from V and 6 bases from J, with 13 bases between. The V gene's germline CDR1 is SGHTS and CDR2 YDEGEE. The CDR3 covers 14 residues. CDR3 protein: CASSLALLFGEQYF. In DNA, the CDR3 is TGTGCCAGCAGCTTGGCGCTCCTCTTCGGCGAGCAGTACTTC.

The chain combines TRBV9 with TRBJ2-2, with D perhaps TRBD2 (6 bases). Germline V CDR1 and CDR2: SGDLS, YYNGEE. The length of the CDR3 is 14 residues. The V end lost 0 bases, the J end lost 5 bases, and 8 bases lay between the germline ends. CDR3 bases: TGTGCCAGCAGCGTAGACGGGGGAACCGGGGAGCTGTTTTTT. Translated, it gives CASSVDGGTGELFF. The variable domain in full, with the rest retrieved from reference TRBV9 and TRBJ2-2, is DSGVTQTPKHLITATGQRVTLRCSPRSGDLSVYWYQQSLDQGLQFLIQYYNGEERAKGNILERFSAQQFPDLHSELNLSSLELGDSALYFCASSVDGGTGELFFGEGSRLTVL.

The chain has TRBV19 and TRBJ1-6; the D gene is possibly TRBD1 (6 bases). In germline, CDR1 is LNHDA, CDR2 SQIVND (reference sequence). Trimming cost V 4 bases and J 6 bases, with 10 bases left between them. The CDR3 contains 14 residues. CDR3 nucleotide sequence: TGTGCCAGTAGTACCACAGGGCGTAATTCACCCCTCCACTTT. This gives the protein CASSTTGRNSPLHF.

J is TRBJ1-6 and V is TRBV6-1; D may be TRBD1 (5 bases). The germline V gene encodes CDR1 MNHNS and CDR2 SASEGT. CDR3 length: 15 residues. V was trimmed by 0 bases and J by 6 bases, leaving 9 bases between them. CDR3 nucleotides: TGTGCCAGCAGTGAAGCGACAGCGACTAATTCACCCCTCCACTTT. Protein product: CASSEATATNSPLHF.

In its sample, this clone was seen once. The rearrangement joins TRBV30 to TRBJ1-6, with unresolved D. V was cut by 3 bases and J by 5 bases, with 8 bases left in between. The CDR3 totals 13 residues. In germline, CDR1 is GTSNPN, CDR2 SVGIG (reference sequence). CDR3 protein: CAWRVGDNSPLHF. The CDR3 DNA sequence: TGTGCCTGGAGGGTAGGAGATAATTCACCCCTCCACTTT.

V usage is TRBV6-5 and J usage is TRBJ2-1, with 13 bases matching TRBD2. Per germline, CDR1 MNHEY and CDR2 SVGAGI. Germline trimming cut 6 bases from V and 13 bases from J; bases unmatched to any gene: 9. The CDR3 is 14 residues long. The CDR3 DNA reads TGTGCCAGCAGGCCACTAGCGGGGGGGCCTAATCAGTTCTTC. Protein sequence: CASRPLAGGPNQFF.

This clone was recorded a few times. This sequence joins TRBV11-3 and TRBJ2-7; a weak D match, TRBD1 (5 bases). The CDR3 length is 14 residues. The germline V and J ends were trimmed by 5 bases and 2 bases, with 13 bases remaining between them. From germline, CDR1 is SGHNT and CDR2 YENEEA. CDR3 in DNA: TGTGCCAGCAGCGACCTGACAGCTACCTACGAGCAGTACTTC. As protein: CASSDLTATYEQYF. Full variable domain (outside the CDR3, taken from reference TRBV11-3 and TRBJ2-7): EAGVVQSPRYKIIEKKQPVAFWCNPISGHNTLYWYLQNLGQGPELLIRYENEEAVDDSQLPKDRFSAERLKGVDSTLKIQPAELGDSAVYLCASSDLTATYEQYFGPGTRLTVT.

The chain employs TRBV6-1 and TRBJ2-5, with 9 bases lining up with TRBD1. V lost 0 bases and J lost 1; bases outside the gene matches: 3. This CDR3 contains 16 residues. CDR1 and CDR2 from the germline V gene are MNHNS and SASEGT. The CDR3 region is CASSEAGTGFQETQYF. In DNA, the CDR3 is TGTGCCAGCAGTGAAGCCGGGACAGGGTTCCAAGAGACCCAGTACTTC.

V and J are TRBV12-5 and TRBJ1-6, with D possibly matching TRBD1 (5 bases). Germline V gene sequence: CDR1 LGHNT, CDR2 FRNRAP. This CDR3 region has 16 residues. The germline V and J ends were trimmed by 2 bases and 8 bases, with 16 bases remaining between them. The CDR3: CASGLLGGSSHSPLHF. The CDR3, as DNA: TGTGCTAGTGGTTTGCTGGGGGGGTCCTCTCATTCACCCCTCCACTTT.

The chain uses TRBV10-3 and TRBJ2-2; 7 bases align to TRBD1. CDR1 is ENHRY and CDR2 is SYGVKD in the germline V gene. V dropped 7 bases and J dropped 1; count of bases not matched to a gene: 3. The CDR3 contains 14 residues. The chain's CDR3 is CAITGTVNTGELFF. The CDR3 nucleotides are TGTGCCATCACAGGGACAGTGAACACCGGGGAGCTGTTTTTT.

The CDR3 sequence: CASITGTGPNSPLHF. The CDR3 DNA sequence: TGCGCCAGCATCACCGGGACAGGGCCTAATTCACCCCTCCACTTT. This chain joins TRBV5-1 and TRBJ1-6; 9 bases agree with TRBD1. After removal of 6 bases from V and 6 bases from J, the junction contained 7 bases not matched to a gene. Per germline, CDR1 SGHRS and CDR2 YFSETQ. CDR3 length: 15 amino acids.

This clone was recorded once. This chain uses TRBV2 with TRBJ1-3; D is perhaps TRBD1 (5 bases). Trimming stripped 2 bases from V and 2 bases from J, with 10 bases between. There are 15 residues in the CDR3. CDR1 is SNHLY and CDR2 is FYNNEI in the germline V gene. CDR3 residues: CASSEQGGAGNTIYF. CDR3 coding DNA: TGTGCCAGCAGTGAACAGGGCGGGGCTGGAAACACCATATATTTT.

The V call is TRBV6-8, the J call TRBJ2-7, with D unresolved. The V end was cut by 7 bases, the J end by 9 bases, with 19 bases between. Germline CDR1 is MNHGY and CDR2 is SAAAGT. The CDR3 totals 13 residues. This CDR3 is CASTSARRQGQYF. DNA for the CDR3: TGTGCCAGCACGTCCGCGAGGCGCCAAGGGCAGTACTTC.

The chain has TRBV10-3 and TRBJ2-7; possibly TRBD1 for D (6 bases). V lost 6 bases, J lost 2 bases, and 14 bases lay in between. There are 14 residues in the CDR3. Germline V CDR1 and CDR2: ENHRY, SYGVKD. The CDR3 protein is CAISPPTGTYEQYF. CDR3 sequence (DNA): TGTGCCATCAGCCCTCCTACAGGGACCTACGAGCAGTACTTC.

V usage is TRBV7-2 and J usage is TRBJ2-1; TRBD2 agrees at 9 bases. The CDR3 length is 18 residues. Germline lookup yields CDR1 SGHTA and CDR2 FQGNSA. Trimming removed 1 base from V and 2 bases from J; junction bases left unmatched: 9. Written as DNA, the CDR3 is TGTGCCAGCAGCTTAGGGTACCTAGCGGGGAACCCCTACAATGAGCAGTTCTTC. Its protein product is CASSLGYLAGNPYNEQFF.

The J gene is TRBJ1-2, the V gene TRBV5-6, with TRBD1 matching 9 bases. Trimming at V came to 4 bases and at J to 7 bases, leaving 5 bases not matched to a gene. The CDR3 length is 13 residues. Per the germline V gene, CDR1 is SGHDT and CDR2 is YYEEEE. The CDR3: CASSAKDRGGYTF. Here the CDR3 DNA reads TGTGCCAGCAGCGCAAAGGACAGGGGTGGCTACACCTTC.